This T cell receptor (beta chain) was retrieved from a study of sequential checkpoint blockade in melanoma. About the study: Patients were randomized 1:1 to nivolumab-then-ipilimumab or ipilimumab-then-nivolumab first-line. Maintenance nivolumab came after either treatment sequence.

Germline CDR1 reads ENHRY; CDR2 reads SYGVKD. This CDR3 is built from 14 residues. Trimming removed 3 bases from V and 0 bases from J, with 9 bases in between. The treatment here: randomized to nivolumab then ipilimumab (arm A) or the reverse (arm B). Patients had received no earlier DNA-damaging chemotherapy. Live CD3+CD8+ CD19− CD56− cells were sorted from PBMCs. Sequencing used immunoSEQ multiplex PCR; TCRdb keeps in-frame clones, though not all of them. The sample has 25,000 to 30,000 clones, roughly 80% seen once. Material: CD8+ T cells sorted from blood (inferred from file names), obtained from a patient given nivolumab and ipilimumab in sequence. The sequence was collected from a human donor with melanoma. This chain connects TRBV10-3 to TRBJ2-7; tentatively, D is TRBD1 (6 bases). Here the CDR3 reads CAISDQGSSYEQYF. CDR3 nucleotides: TGTGCCATCAGTGATCAGGGGAGCTCCTACGAGCAGTACTTC.